The next 23 T cell receptor beta chains were all read from a single sample in a study of T-cell reconstitution after alpha-beta-depleted transplantation in children. Unique molecular identifiers tagged the TCRbeta library. From the PCR reads, TCRdb called clonotypes with MiXCR, one entry per CDR3 protein. The data show a few hundred thousand distinct CDR3 sequences, approximately 12% seen once. The specimen was PBMCs, mostly from graft donor cells, collected 360 days after TCRalphabeta/CD19-depleted stem cell transplant. These receptors all stem from a male patient aged 10 to 17 who had a stem cell transplant for acute myeloid leukemia, so the T cells may come from the graft donor.

The chain combines TRBV5-1 with TRBJ2-5; TRBD1 is a possible D gene (5 bases). CDR3 length: 14 residues. Per the germline V gene, CDR1 is SGHRS and CDR2 is YFSETQ. The V gene lost 4 bases and the J gene lost 1 base, with 11 bases spanning the gap. DNA of the CDR3: TGCGCCAGCAGCGGGGCCCTACTCCAAGAGACCCAGTACTTC. It encodes CASSGALLQETQYF. Combining the CDR3 with reference TRBV5-1 and TRBJ2-5 gives the whole variable domain KAGVTQTPRYLIKTRGQQVTLSCSPISGHRSVSWYQQTPGQGLQFLFEYFSETQRNKGNFPGRFSGRQFSNSRSEMNVSTLELGDSALYLCASSGALLQETQYFGPGTRLLVL.

This clonotype has a handful of counts. The chain employs TRBV14 and TRBJ2-3; 13 bases match TRBD2. Germline trimming cut 4 bases from V and 4 bases from J; bases unmatched to any gene: 11. The CDR3 has 18 residues. Germline V gene sequence: CDR1 SGHDN, CDR2 FVKESK. This CDR3 is CASSPRRLAGGRADTQYF. CDR3 bases: TGTGCCAGCAGCCCCCGCCGACTAGCGGGAGGCCGGGCAGATACGCAGTATTTT.

This clonotype was counted many times. The chain is built from TRBV10-3 and TRBJ2-7; 10 bases match TRBD2. The V segment lost 6 bases and the J segment 7 bases; nucleotides outside the gene matches: 18. This CDR3 has 17 amino acids. Germline assignment: CDR1 ENHRY and CDR2 SYGVKD. CDR3 loop: CAIREHRGGLAGVEQYF. The CDR3 DNA sequence: TGTGCCATCAGAGAACACAGGGGGGGGCTAGCGGGAGTAGAGCAGTACTTC.

CDR3 bases: TGTGCCACCAGCAGAGTTAGGGACAGCCCCGAGAATCAGCCCCAGCATTTT. As protein: CATSRVRDSPENQPQHF. This chain links TRBV15 with TRBJ1-5; 7 bases line up with TRBD1. CDR1 LNHNV and CDR2 YYDKDF come from the germline V gene (reference sequence). The CDR3 runs to 17 residues. The V gene end was trimmed by 1 base and the J gene end by 4 bases; junction bases not matched to a gene: 10.

The J gene is TRBJ2-5, the V gene TRBV28; D gene uncertain. V gave up 1 base and J gave up 4 bases, with 13 bases separating them. Germline V CDR1 and CDR2: MDHEN, SYDVKM. The CDR3 spans 15 residues. The CDR3 protein is CASSLYPRMGETQYF. CDR3 bases: TGTGCCAGCAGTTTATATCCAAGGATGGGAGAGACCCAGTACTTC.

Only a few counts were recorded for this clonotype. The chain couples TRBV20-1 to TRBJ2-2; TRBD1 is a possible D gene (6 bases). This CDR3 is 15 amino acids long. CDR1 and CDR2 from the germline V gene are DFQATT and SNEGSKA (reference sequence). Trimming removed 1 base at V and 7 bases at J, with 16 bases between. The CDR3 DNA is TGCAGTGCTAGAGGGGTACAGGGTACGGACGGGGAGCTGTTTTTT. This gives the protein CSARGVQGTDGELFF.

This chain connects TRBV7-8 to TRBJ2-7; unclear D gene. This CDR3 contains 12 residues. The V end lost 2 bases, the J end lost 5 bases, and 7 bases lay between the germline ends. Germline V lookup: CDR1 SGHVS, CDR2 FQNEAQ. The CDR3 loop reads CASSLKAHEQYF. The CDR3, as DNA: TGTGCCAGCAGCTTAAAGGCCCACGAGCAGTACTTC. Using reference TRBV7-8 and TRBJ2-7 for the parts outside the CDR3, the full variable domain is GAGVSQSPRYKVAKRGQDVALRCDPISGHVSLFWYQQALGQGPEFLTYFQNEAQLDKSGLPSDRFFAERPEGSVSTLKIQRTQQEDSAVYLCASSLKAHEQYFGPGTRLTVT.

There are a few counts of this clonotype. The chain recombines TRBV30 with TRBJ2-3; 11 bases are shared with TRBD2. There are 17 residues in the CDR3. From germline, CDR1 is GTSNPN and CDR2 SVGIG (reference sequence). Unmatched junction bases numbered 10, after V lost 5 bases and J lost 0 bases. The CDR3 DNA follows: TGTGCCTGGCTACTTGGACTAGCGGGCATGAGCACAGATACGCAGTATTTT. This translates into CAWLLGLAGMSTDTQYF.

J is TRBJ1-1 and V is TRBV4-1, with 9 bases that match TRBD1. Germline V gene lookup returns CDR1 MGHRA and CDR2 YSYEKL. V gave up 1 base and J gave up 1 base; unmatched junction bases: 4. CDR3 length equals 16 residues. The CDR3 spells CASSQAHRGQNTEAFF. In nucleotides, the CDR3 is TGCGCCAGCAGCCAAGCCCACAGGGGGCAGAACACTGAAGCTTTCTTT.

This clonotype was counted between two and nine times. The chain combines TRBV12-5 with TRBJ2-1; weak D call: TRBD2 (5 bases). The CDR3 totals 16 residues. The ends were cut back, 7 bases at V and 4 bases at J, with 20 bases in the middle. Germline assignment: CDR1 LGHNT and CDR2 FRNRAP. CDR3 sequence reads: CASDSGSGVGYNEQFF. The CDR3 nucleotides are TGTGCTAGTGACTCTGGGAGCGGTGTGGGGTACAATGAGCAGTTCTTC.

This clonotype has a handful of counts. The chain combines TRBV2 with TRBJ1-4; D gene ambiguous. Germline-derived CDR1 and CDR2 are SNHLY and FYNNEI. The V and J ends lost 6 bases and 8 bases respectively, with 10 bases between them. This CDR3 is built from 12 residues. CDR3 region: CASSLGGEKLFF. In DNA, the CDR3 is TGTGCCAGCAGCCTAGGTGGGGAAAAACTGTTTTTT.

This clonotype was detected once. This chain uses TRBV30 with TRBJ2-7, with D uncertain. Germline-derived CDR1 and CDR2 are GTSNPN and SVGIG (reference sequence). Deletions cut 5 bases from V and 1 base from J, with 12 bases between. The CDR3 runs to 13 residues. CDR3 protein: CAWGSINSYEQYF. The CDR3 DNA reads as TGTGCCTGGGGATCGATAAATTCCTACGAGCAGTACTTC.

This clonotype was recorded a few times. V gene TRBV9 combines with J gene TRBJ2-7; 7 bases map to TRBD1. CDR3 length equals 15 residues. The V gene end was trimmed by 3 bases and the J gene end by 4 bases; junction bases not matched to a gene: 10. The germline gives CDR1 SGDLS, CDR2 YYNGEE. The CDR3 spells CASSARQGSAYEQYF. The DNA for the CDR3 is TGTGCCAGCAGCGCGCGACAGGGATCGGCGTACGAGCAGTACTTC.

V usage is TRBV7-9 and J usage is TRBJ1-6; possible D gene TRBD1, 5 bases. Deletions cut 7 bases from V and 7 bases from J, with 20 bases between. This CDR3 spans 16 amino acids. Germline assignment: CDR1 SEHNR and CDR2 FQNEAQ (reference sequence). The CDR3 reads CASTSKGWLFNSPLHF. The DNA for the CDR3 is TGTGCCAGCACCTCGAAGGGGTGGCTGTTCAATTCACCCCTCCACTTT. Full variable domain (missing parts from reference TRBV7-9 and TRBJ1-6): DTGVSQNPRHKITKRGQNVTFRCDPISEHNRLYWYRQTLGQGPEFLTYFQNEAQLEKSRLLSDRFSAERPKGSFSTLEIQRTEQGDSAMYLCASTSKGWLFNSPLHFGNGTRLTVT.

This clonotype was detected ten times or more. The rearrangement uses TRBV20-1 and TRBJ2-1; 10 bases align to TRBD2. The CDR3 runs 14 residues. V lost 5 bases and J lost 10; bases outside the gene matches: 11. The V gene's germline CDR1 is DFQATT and CDR2 SNEGSKA (reference sequence). The CDR3 DNA is TGCAGTGCTCCCTTCCTAGCGGGAGAAGAAGAGCAGTTCTTC. Translated, it gives CSAPFLAGEEEQFF.

This clonotype was counted only a few times. The chain has TRBV11-3 and TRBJ2-5, with D unresolved. The V and J ends lost 1 base and 1 base respectively, with 10 bases between them. Germline V gene data show CDR1 as SGHNT and CDR2 as YENEEA. This CDR3 is built from 15 residues. In DNA form, the CDR3 reads TGTGCCAGCAGCTTAGGTGCGGAAAGCCAAGAGACCCAGTACTTC. Translated: CASSLGAESQETQYF.

V gene TRBV28 combines with J gene TRBJ2-7, with D uncertain. Trimming pared 4 bases from V and 4 bases from J, leaving 14 bases between. The CDR3 sequence is 14 residues long. CDR1 MDHEN and CDR2 SYDVKM come from the germline V gene. Written as DNA, the CDR3 is TGTGCCAGCAGTTCGAGTGATCTTCGTTACGAGCAGTACTTC. This codes for CASSSSDLRYEQYF.

This clonotype was counted between two and nine times. The chain recombines TRBV3-1 with TRBJ1-5, with D hard to call. From germline, CDR1 is LGHDT and CDR2 YNNKEL (reference sequence). Trimming took 1 base from V and 7 from J, leaving 8 bases between them. The CDR3 has 13 residues. The CDR3 region is CASSQAQHQPQHF. In DNA, the CDR3 is TGTGCCAGCAGCCAAGCACAGCACCAGCCCCAGCATTTT.

This sequence joins TRBV6-1 and TRBJ2-1, with 11 bases that match TRBD2. Germline V gene lookup returns CDR1 MNHNS and CDR2 SASEGT. The CDR3 runs 16 residues. The V segment lost 8 bases and the J segment 4 bases; nucleotides outside the gene matches: 10. The CDR3 sequence: CASRGLAGGGYNEQFF. Written as DNA, the CDR3 is TGTGCCAGCCGTGGATTAGCGGGAGGGGGATACAATGAGCAGTTCTTC.

This chain links TRBV23-1 with TRBJ2-5, with no clear D. TRBV23-1 is recorded as an ORF, its role being uncertain. The length of the CDR3 is 14 residues. V was trimmed by 0 bases and J by 2 bases, leaving 7 bases between them. In DNA, the CDR3 is TGCGCCAGCAGTCAATCCCGGATACAAGAGACCCAGTACTTC. Amino acid sequence: CASSQSRIQETQYF.

This chain connects TRBV29-1 to TRBJ1-6, with 7 positions matching TRBD1. This CDR3 is built from 13 residues. Trimming at V came to 4 bases and at J to 7 bases, leaving 4 bases not matched to a gene. CDR1 is SQVTM and CDR2 is ANQGSEA in the germline V gene. CDR3 nucleotides: TGCAGCGTTGGTGGGACAGCAAATTCACCCCTCCACTTT. Translating gives CSVGGTANSPLHF.

This clonotype was seen a handful of times. The rearrangement joins TRBV11-2 to TRBJ1-5, with D possibly matching TRBD1 (5 bases). This CDR3 contains 19 residues. In germline, CDR1 is SGHAT, CDR2 FQNNGV. Trimming took 5 bases from V and 0 from J, leaving 23 bases between them. CDR3 residues: CASSPQATGGVGSNQPQHF. The CDR3 bases are TGTGCCAGCAGCCCACAGGCTACAGGAGGGGTTGGTAGCAATCAGCCCCAGCATTTT.

This clonotype came up many times. J is TRBJ2-7 and V is TRBV7-2; D not certain. V gave up 6 bases and J gave up 1 base, with 16 bases separating them. This CDR3 contains 15 residues. The germline gives CDR1 SGHTA, CDR2 FQGNSA. The CDR3 sequence is CASRNPGRVSYEQYF. CDR3 sequence (DNA): TGTGCCAGCAGAAATCCCGGTCGGGTATCCTACGAGCAGTACTTC.